This T cell receptor (beta chain) was sequenced during a study of CD8 T cells in ankylosing spondylitis. With respect to this clonotype: Its antigen is not identified.

The study, taken as a whole, reports: CD8+ disease-linked clones were present at relatively low frequencies in blood. As reported, disease-linked clones showed significant enrichment in matched ankylosing spondylitis synovial fluid. Reports of some motif variants in reactive arthritis synovial fluid and blood predate this one. For ankylosing spondylitis blood, a TCR beta motif of several highly homologous variants appeared characteristic.

Trimming took off 6 bases at V and 0 bases at J, with 10 bases between the two ends. The CDR3 is made up of 14 amino acids. Germline loops: CDR1 KGHSH, CDR2 LQKENI. Making the TCR beta libraries involved quantitative 5'-RACE with molecular barcodes. TCRdb re-analysed the 5' RACE reads in MiXCR, keeping a single row per CDR3 protein. The repertoire includes roughly 670,000 distinct CDR3 sequences, roughly 19% of them detected once, and 15% to 20% sits in the top ten. This chain links TRBV18 with TRBJ2-3, with D perhaps matching TRBD1 (6 bases). The receptor was derived from a male donor with ankylosing spondylitis. Material: blood, either unsorted or a sorted T cell fraction (not recorded which). The CDR3 protein is CASSAGTSTDTQYF. In DNA form, the CDR3 reads TGTGCCAGCTCGGCCGGGACAAGCACAGATACGCAGTATTTT.